This TCR beta chain was sequenced during a study of persistence of HIV-infected CD4 T cells. Study-wide points: Within sorted populations, more oligoclonal TCRs accompanied more oligoclonal proviruses.

Sequencing used immunoSEQ version 4 in survey mode. Sequenced by immunoSEQ multiplex PCR; TCRdb stores in-frame clones only, minus some. This sample has about 43,000 clones; more than 80% occur once, and the top ten carry over 0.9%. For this clone: What it binds is not known.

Nonspecific anti-CD3/anti-CD28 bead stimulation represents the broad CD4+ T cell repertoire. Sorting of responding CD4+ T cells relied on upregulated CD40 ligand together with CD69. The germline V and J ends were trimmed by 5 bases and 9 bases, with 11 bases remaining between them. The CDR3 is made up of 13 amino acids. This clonotype originated in an adult man with HIV who was CMV-seropositive. The chain is built from TRBV12-3 or TRBV12-4 and TRBJ1-6, with D possibly TRBD1 on 6 matching bases. Material: CD4+ T cells sorted from PBMCs after approximately 20-hour stimulation, obtained from a patient who received antiretroviral therapy. CDR3 bases: TGTGCCAGCAGTAAAACAGGGTTTTCACCCCTCCACTTT. As protein: CASSKTGFSPLHF.